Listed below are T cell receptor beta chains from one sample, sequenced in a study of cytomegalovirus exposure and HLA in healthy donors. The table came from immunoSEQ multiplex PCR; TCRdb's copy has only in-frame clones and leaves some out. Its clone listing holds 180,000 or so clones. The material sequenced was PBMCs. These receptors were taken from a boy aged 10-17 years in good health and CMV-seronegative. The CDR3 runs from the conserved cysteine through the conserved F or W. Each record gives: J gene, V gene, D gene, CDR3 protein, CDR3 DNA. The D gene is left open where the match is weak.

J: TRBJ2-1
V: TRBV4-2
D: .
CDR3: CASSQDNGRDPSYNEQFF
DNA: TGTGCCAGCAGCCAAGACAACGGTCGGGATCCCTCCTACAATGAGCAGTTCTTC

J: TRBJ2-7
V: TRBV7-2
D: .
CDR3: CASSTRGGTAYEQYF
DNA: TGTGCCAGCAGCACAAGGGGGGGTACCGCCTACGAGCAGTACTTC

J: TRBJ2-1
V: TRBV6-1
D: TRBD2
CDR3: CASSETSGGSNEQFF
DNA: TGTGCCAGCAGTGAGACTAGCGGGGGGAGCAATGAGCAGTTCTTC

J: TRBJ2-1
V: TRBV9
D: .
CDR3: CASSVRTDYNEQFF
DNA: TGTGCCAGCAGCGTTAGGACAGACTACAATGAGCAGTTCTTC

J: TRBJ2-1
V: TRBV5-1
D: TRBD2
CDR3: CASSPGTSGANEQFF
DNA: TGCGCCAGCAGCCCCGGGACTAGCGGGGCCAATGAGCAGTTCTTC

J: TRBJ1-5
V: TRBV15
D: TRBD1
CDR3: CATSRPPGQRYQPQHF
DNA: TGTGCCACCAGCAGACCCCCGGGACAGAGATATCAGCCCCAGCATTTT

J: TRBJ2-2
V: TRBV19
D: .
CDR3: CASSIANLNTGELFF
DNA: TGTGCCAGTAGTATAGCTAACCTGAACACCGGGGAGCTGTTTTTT

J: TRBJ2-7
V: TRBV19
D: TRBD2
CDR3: CASSIRGGSSYEQYF
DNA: TGTGCCAGTAGTATCCGCGGGGGAAGCTCCTACGAGCAGTACTTC

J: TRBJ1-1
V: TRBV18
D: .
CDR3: CASSPARGENTEAFF
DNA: TGTGCCAGCTCACCCGCCCGGGGGGAGAACACTGAAGCTTTCTTT

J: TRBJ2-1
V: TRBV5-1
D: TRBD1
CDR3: CASFSGTDYNEQFF
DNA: TGCGCCAGCTTCTCCGGGACAGACTACAATGAGCAGTTCTTC

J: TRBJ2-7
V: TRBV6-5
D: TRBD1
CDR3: CASWSTGSYYEQYF
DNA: TGTGCCAGTTGGTCGACAGGGTCCTACTACGAGCAGTACTTC

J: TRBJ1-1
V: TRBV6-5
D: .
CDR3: CASSYSGPSPNTEAFF
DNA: TGTGCCAGCAGTTACTCGGGGCCCTCTCCGAACACTGAAGCTTTCTTT

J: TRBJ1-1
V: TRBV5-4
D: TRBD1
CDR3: CASSLARGRTEAFF
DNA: TGTGCCAGCAGCTTGGCCAGGGGGAGGACTGAAGCTTTCTTT

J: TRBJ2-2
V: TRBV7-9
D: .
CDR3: CASSVNTGYRFTGELFF
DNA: TGTGCCAGCAGCGTAAACACAGGGTATCGATTCACCGGGGAGCTGTTTTTT